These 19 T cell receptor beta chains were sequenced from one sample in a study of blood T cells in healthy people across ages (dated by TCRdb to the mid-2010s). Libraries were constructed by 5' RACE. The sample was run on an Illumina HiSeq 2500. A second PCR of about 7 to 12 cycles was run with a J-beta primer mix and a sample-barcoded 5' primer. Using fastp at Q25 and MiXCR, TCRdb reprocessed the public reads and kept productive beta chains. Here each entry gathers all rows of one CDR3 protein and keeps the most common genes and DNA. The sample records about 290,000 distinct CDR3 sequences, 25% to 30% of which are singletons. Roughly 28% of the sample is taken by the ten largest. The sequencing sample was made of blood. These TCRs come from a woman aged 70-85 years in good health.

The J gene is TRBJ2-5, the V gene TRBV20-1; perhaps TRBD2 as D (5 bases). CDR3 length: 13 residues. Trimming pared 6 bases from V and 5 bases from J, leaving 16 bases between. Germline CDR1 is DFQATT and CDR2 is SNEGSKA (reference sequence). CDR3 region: CSARDLYRETQYF. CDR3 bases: TGCAGTGCACGGGATTTATATAGGGAGACCCAGTACTTC.

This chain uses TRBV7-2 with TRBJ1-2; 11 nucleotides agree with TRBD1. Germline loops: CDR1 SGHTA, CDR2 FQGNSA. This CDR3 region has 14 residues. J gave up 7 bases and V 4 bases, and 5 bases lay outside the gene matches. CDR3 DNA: TGTGCCAGCAGCTACGGACAGGGGGCTGGTGGCTACACCTTC. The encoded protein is CASSYGQGAGGYTF.

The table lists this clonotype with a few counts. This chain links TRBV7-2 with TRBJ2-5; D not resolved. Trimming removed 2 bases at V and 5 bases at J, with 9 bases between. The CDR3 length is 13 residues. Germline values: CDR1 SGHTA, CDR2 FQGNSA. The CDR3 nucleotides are TGTGCCAGCAGCTTAAACTTCGGGGAGACCCAGTACTTC. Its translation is CASSLNFGETQYF.

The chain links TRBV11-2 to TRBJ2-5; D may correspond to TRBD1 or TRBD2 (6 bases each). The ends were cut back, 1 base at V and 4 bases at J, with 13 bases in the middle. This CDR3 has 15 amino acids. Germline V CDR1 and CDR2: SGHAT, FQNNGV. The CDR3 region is CASSLGAGHSETQYF. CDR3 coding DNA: TGTGCCAGCAGCTTAGGTGCGGGACACTCAGAGACCCAGTACTTC.

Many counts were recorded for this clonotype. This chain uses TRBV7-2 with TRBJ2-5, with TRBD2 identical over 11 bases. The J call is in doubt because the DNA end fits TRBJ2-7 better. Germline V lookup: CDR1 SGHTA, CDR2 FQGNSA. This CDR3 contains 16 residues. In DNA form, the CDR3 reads TGTGCCAGCAGCTTAGTTCCTACTAGCGGGAGAAACGAGCAGTACTTC. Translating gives CASSLVPTSGRNEQYF.

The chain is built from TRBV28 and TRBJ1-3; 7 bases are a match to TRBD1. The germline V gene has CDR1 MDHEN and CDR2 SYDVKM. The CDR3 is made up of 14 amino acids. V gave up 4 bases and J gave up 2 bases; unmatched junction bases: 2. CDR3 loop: CASSSQGAGNTIYF. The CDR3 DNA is TGTGCCAGCAGTTCGCAGGGGGCTGGAAACACCATATATTTT.

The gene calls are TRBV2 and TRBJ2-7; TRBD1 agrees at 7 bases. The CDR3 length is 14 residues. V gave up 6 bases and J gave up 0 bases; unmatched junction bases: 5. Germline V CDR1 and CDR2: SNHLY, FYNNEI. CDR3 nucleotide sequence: TGTGCCAGCAGAGAGACAGGGTACTCCTACGAGCAGTACTTC. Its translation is CASRETGYSYEQYF.

The CDR3 bases are TGCAGTGCCGAAGACAGAACAAAGCCACAAGAGACCCAGTACTTC. It encodes CSAEDRTKPQETQYF. The rearrangement joins TRBV20-1 to TRBJ2-5; D perhaps matches TRBD1 (5 bases). The V end was cut by 6 bases, the J end by 2 bases, with 19 bases between. Germline assignment: CDR1 DFQATT and CDR2 SNEGSKA (reference sequence). The CDR3 spans 15 residues.

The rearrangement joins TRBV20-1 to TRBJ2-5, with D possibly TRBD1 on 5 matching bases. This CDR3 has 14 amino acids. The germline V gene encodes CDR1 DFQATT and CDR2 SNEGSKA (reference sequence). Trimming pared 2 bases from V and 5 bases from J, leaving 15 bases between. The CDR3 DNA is TGCAGTGCTAGAACGGACAAGCCCCACGAGACCCAGTACTTC. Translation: CSARTDKPHETQYF.

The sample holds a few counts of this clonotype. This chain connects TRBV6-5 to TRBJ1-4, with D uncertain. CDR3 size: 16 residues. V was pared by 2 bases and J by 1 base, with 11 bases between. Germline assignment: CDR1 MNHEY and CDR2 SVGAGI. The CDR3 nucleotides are TGTGCCAGCAGTTACAATCCGCCCGGAACTAATGAAAAACTGTTTTTT. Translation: CASSYNPPGTNEKLFF.

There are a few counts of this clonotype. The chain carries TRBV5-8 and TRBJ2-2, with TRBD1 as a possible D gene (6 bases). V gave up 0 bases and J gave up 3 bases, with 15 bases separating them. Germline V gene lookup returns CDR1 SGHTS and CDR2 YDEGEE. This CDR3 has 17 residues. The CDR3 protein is CASSLGAQGSYTGELFF. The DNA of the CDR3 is TGTGCCAGCAGCTTGGGGGCGCAGGGGTCCTACACCGGGGAGCTGTTTTTT.

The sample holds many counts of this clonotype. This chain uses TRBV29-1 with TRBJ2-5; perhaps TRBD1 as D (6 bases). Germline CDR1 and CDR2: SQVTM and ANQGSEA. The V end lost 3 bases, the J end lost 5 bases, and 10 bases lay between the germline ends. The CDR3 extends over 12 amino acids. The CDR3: CSVDQGRETQYF. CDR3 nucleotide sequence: TGCAGCGTTGACCAGGGGCGGGAGACCCAGTACTTC.

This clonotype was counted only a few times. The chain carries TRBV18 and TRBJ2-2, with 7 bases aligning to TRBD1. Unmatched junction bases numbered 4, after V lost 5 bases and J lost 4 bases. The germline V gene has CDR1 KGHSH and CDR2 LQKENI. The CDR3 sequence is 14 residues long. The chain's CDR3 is CASSWDSSTGELFF. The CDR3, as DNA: TGTGCCAGCTCATGGGACAGCTCCACCGGGGAGCTGTTTTTT.

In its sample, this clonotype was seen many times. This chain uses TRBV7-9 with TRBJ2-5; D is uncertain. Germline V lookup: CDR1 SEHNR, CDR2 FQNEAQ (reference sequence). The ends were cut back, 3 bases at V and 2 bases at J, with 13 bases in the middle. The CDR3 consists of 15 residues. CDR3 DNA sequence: TGTGCCAGCAGCTTTGGCTCGGGCCTTCAAGAGACCCAGTACTTC. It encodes CASSFGSGLQETQYF.

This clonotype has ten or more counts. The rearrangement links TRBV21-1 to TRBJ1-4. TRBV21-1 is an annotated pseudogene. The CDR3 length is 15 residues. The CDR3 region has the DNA TGTGCCAGCAGCAAAGCGTCGTTCTTTCCGCGAAAACTGTTTTTT. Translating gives CASSKASFFPRKLFF.

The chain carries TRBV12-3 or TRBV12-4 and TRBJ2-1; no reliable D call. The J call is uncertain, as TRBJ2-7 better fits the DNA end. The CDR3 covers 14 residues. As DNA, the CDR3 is TGTGCCAGCAAACCCCAAAGGTTCTCCTACGAGCAGTACTTC. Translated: CASKPQRFSYEQYF.

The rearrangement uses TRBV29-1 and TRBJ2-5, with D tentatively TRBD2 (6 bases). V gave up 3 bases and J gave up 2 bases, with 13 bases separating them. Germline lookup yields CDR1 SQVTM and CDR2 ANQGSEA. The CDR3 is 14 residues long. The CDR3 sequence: CSVDAGPNQETQYF. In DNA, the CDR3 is TGCAGCGTTGATGCGGGACCTAATCAAGAGACCCAGTACTTC.

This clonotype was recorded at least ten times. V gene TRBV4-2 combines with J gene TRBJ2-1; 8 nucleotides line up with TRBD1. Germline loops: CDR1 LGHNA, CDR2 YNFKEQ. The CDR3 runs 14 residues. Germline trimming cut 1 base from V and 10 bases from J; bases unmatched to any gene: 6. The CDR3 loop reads CASSQARQGREQFF. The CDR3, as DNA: TGTGCCAGCAGCCAAGCTCGACAGGGGAGGGAGCAGTTCTTC.

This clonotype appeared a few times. The CDR3 coding sequence is TGTGCCAGCAGCTTTATAGGAGAAGAGACCCAGTACTTC. Translated, it gives CASSFIGEETQYF. The chain carries TRBV7-2 and TRBJ2-5; unclear D gene. This CDR3 comprises 13 residues. Per the germline V gene, CDR1 is SGHTA and CDR2 is FQGNSA. Trimming stripped 3 bases from V and 3 bases from J, with 8 bases between. Using reference TRBV7-2 and TRBJ2-5 for the parts outside the CDR3, the full variable domain is GAGVSQSPSNKVTEKGKDVELRCDPISGHTALYWYRQSLGQGLEFLIYFQGNSAPDKSGLPSDRFSAERTGGSVSTLTIQRTQQEDSAVYLCASSFIGEETQYFGPGTRLLVL.